The entry that follows covers one T cell receptor (beta chain) sequence. The sample belongs to a study of blood T cell repertoires in COVID-19. The wider study: Donors in the United States, Italy and Spain gave samples during acute or convalescent COVID-19. T cells, B-cell-depleted T cells, or PBMCs provided the cDNA or gDNA that served as material.

CDR3 length equals 12 residues. The V end was cut by 5 bases, the J end by 7 bases, with 11 bases between. The authors' processing: For nucleated cells, counts were estimated from reference gene primer amplification. The protocol was immunoSEQ multiplex PCR, while the TCRdb copy is restricted to in-frame clones and leaves out a portion. The DNA was the basis for D and trimming; V, J and clone size are from that table. Of about 350,000 clones in the sample, roughly nine tenths were seen once. Donors of Cohort 3 who recovered were those that had two negative PCRs, clearance, or symptom resolution. The V gene is TRBV12-3 or TRBV12-4, the J gene TRBJ1-2; D gene unclear. Material for sequencing was PBMCs or T cells enriched from blood (not recorded which). This clonotype was obtained from a woman aged 25-40 years who had recovered from COVID-19. CDR3 in DNA: TGTGCCAGCAGTCTAGTCGGGTTTGGCTACACCTTC. Amino acid sequence: CASSLVGFGYTF.